Here is one T cell receptor (beta chain) with its context. The data belong to a study of T cell changes during pregnancy in multiple sclerosis. Sequenced by immunoSEQ multiplex PCR; TCRdb stores in-frame clones only, minus some. This table has around 130,000 clones, roughly 96% appearing once. Germline-derived CDR1 and CDR2 are MNHEY and SVGAGI. V was cut by 2 bases and J by 5 bases, with 12 bases left in between. The CDR3 loop spans 14 amino acids. The chain couples TRBV6-5 to TRBJ1-1; D not certain. This sequence was found in a female donor with multiple sclerosis, enrolled in a pregnancy study. Material: peripheral blood, obtained after pregnancy. CDR3 DNA: TGTGCCAGCAGTTACGCGGGCACCGGGACTGAAGCTTTCTTT. It codes for CASSYAGTGTEAFF.